This T cell receptor (beta chain) was sequenced for a study of CD8 T cells in Susac syndrome. About the research overall: Active disease was present in about 6 of the sequenced Susac syndrome patients, whereas about eight of them were in remission.

This CDR3 comprises 13 residues. Germline CDR1 MGHRA, CDR2 YSYEKL. With 1 base removed from V and 0 bases from J, the gap between germline ends came to 4 bases. The study, taken as a whole, reports: The authors acknowledged that their TCR sequencing and HLA analysis involved a relatively small number of individuals.

RNA totalling about 0.45 to 1 ug underwent reverse transcription with random hexamers. TCRdb re-called the immunoSEQ multiplex PCR reads with MiXCR, one entry per CDR3 protein. The sample has some 200,000 distinct CDR3 sequences, roughly 95% seen once. Concerning this clonotype itself: Antigen specificity is unknown.

This sequence originates from a human donor with Susac syndrome. The rearrangement links TRBV4-1 to TRBJ2-7; D unclear. The specimen was CD4+ T cells from PBMCs. DNA of the CDR3: TGCGCCAGCAGCCAAGGTAGCTCCTACGAGCAGTACTTC. Amino acid sequence: CASSQGSSYEQYF.